The 25 T cell receptor beta chains below were found in one sample sequenced in a study of beta chain features in type 1 diabetes. Expressed TCRB transcripts were sequenced because the entire RNA isolate underwent reverse transcription. Clones were sequenced by immunoSEQ multiplex PCR, and TCRdb holds only the in-frame ones, with some missing. Counted here are 300,000 to 450,000 clones, around a fifth occurring once; the ten biggest clones make up under 0.055%. The sequencing sample was made of naive CD4+ T cells from blood. The receptors stem from a woman in her late teens or twenties in good health.

The genes are TRBV6-1 and TRBJ2-7; D gene unclear. Trimming removed 4 bases from V and 5 bases from J, with 3 bases in between. The CDR3 spans 10 residues. Germline-derived CDR1 and CDR2 are MNHNS and SASEGT. The CDR3 DNA reads TGTGCCAGCAGTGGTAACGAGCAGTACTTC. It yields the protein CASSGNEQYF.

V gene TRBV7-2 combines with J gene TRBJ2-7, with 8 positions matching TRBD1. V lost 6 bases and J lost 4; bases outside the gene matches: 8. This CDR3 has 14 amino acids. Germline assignment: CDR1 SGHTA and CDR2 FQGNSA. CDR3 coding DNA: TGTGCCAGCAGTCCCGGGACAGGCTCTTACGAGCAGTACTTC. Translated: CASSPGTGSYEQYF.

The V call is TRBV6-5, the J call TRBJ1-1, with 8 nucleotides matching TRBD1. CDR3 size: 13 residues. V lost 6 bases and J lost 0; bases outside the gene matches: 0. Germline lookup yields CDR1 MNHEY and CDR2 SVGAGI. The CDR3, as DNA: TGTGCCAGCAGGGGACAGGTGAACACTGAAGCTTTCTTT. Protein product: CASRGQVNTEAFF.

This clone was detected a few times. This sequence joins TRBV10-3 and TRBJ1-2, with 7 bases lining up with TRBD1. The CDR3 runs to 16 residues. Trimming at V came to 6 bases and at J to 2 bases, leaving 12 bases not matched to a gene. CDR1 ENHRY and CDR2 SYGVKD come from the germline V gene. The chain's CDR3 is CAIRPGQQPSNYGYTF. DNA for the CDR3: TGTGCCATCAGGCCGGGACAGCAGCCCTCGAACTATGGCTACACCTTC.

The rearrangement links TRBV29-1 to TRBJ2-5; 7 bases line up with TRBD2. J was trimmed by 5 bases and V by 4 bases; bases with no gene match: 10. Germline V gene sequence: CDR1 SQVTM, CDR2 ANQGSEA. The CDR3 contains 14 residues. CDR3 DNA sequence: TGCAGCGTTGGAGGGGAGGGTGGTAGGGAGACCCAGTACTTC. It yields the protein CSVGGEGGRETQYF.

This clone was seen a few times. The same CDR3 can be traced to other DNA sequences in this sample. For the CDR3, the DNA is TGTGCCAGCAGTGGACAGGGGGTCTACGAGCAGTACTTC. This gives the protein CASSGQGVYEQYF. This chain connects TRBV25-1 to TRBJ2-7, with 9 bases matching TRBD1. The J segment lost 3 bases and the V segment lost 4 bases, leaving 1 base of the junction unmatched. This CDR3 region has 13 residues. In germline, CDR1 is MGHDK, CDR2 SYGVNS.

V is TRBV7-9 and J is TRBJ2-1, with 11 positions matching TRBD2. Germline CDR1 SEHNR, CDR2 FQNEAQ (reference sequence). This CDR3 is built from 15 residues. Trimming at V came to 5 bases and at J to 10 bases, leaving 10 bases not matched to a gene. The CDR3 DNA is TGTGCCAGCAGCCTACTAGCGGGAGTCCCGTCGGAGCAGTTCTTC. It translates to CASSLLAGVPSEQFF. The whole variable domain, filled in from reference TRBV7-9 and TRBJ2-1, reads DTGVSQNPRHKITKRGQNVTFRCDPISEHNRLYWYRQTLGQGPEFLTYFQNEAQLEKSRLLSDRFSAERPKGSFSTLEIQRTEQGDSAMYLCASSLLAGVPSEQFFGPGTRLTVL.

This sequence joins TRBV25-1 and TRBJ2-4; 9 bases are shared with TRBD1. The CDR3 runs 15 residues. V lost 3 bases, J lost 7 bases, and 7 bases stayed unmatched. Germline CDR1 is MGHDK and CDR2 is SYGVNS. The CDR3, as DNA: TGTGCCAGCAGTGACCCCCGGACAGGGGTCAACATTCAGTACTTC. This codes for CASSDPRTGVNIQYF.

As regards this clone: Other DNA sequences in the same sample also yield this CDR3. The rearrangement links TRBV5-1 to TRBJ2-5, with D unresolved. The CDR3 runs to 14 residues. CDR1 is SGHRS, CDR2 YFSETQ, per germline. V was cut by 0 bases and J by 1 base, with 7 bases left in between. In DNA, the CDR3 is TGCGCCAGCAGCTTGGGGGCAGTCCAAGAGACCCAGTACTTC. This encodes CASSLGAVQETQYF.

The chain combines TRBV19 with TRBJ1-2; TRBD1 matches at 10 bases. V trimming: 5 bases; J trimming: 4 bases; junction bases outside the gene matches: 4. The germline CDR1 and CDR2 sequences are LNHDA and SQIVND (reference sequence). The CDR3 totals 14 residues. The chain's CDR3 is CASSSRDRGYGYTF. In DNA form, the CDR3 reads TGTGCCAGTAGTTCCCGGGACAGGGGCTATGGCTACACCTTC.

J is TRBJ2-2 and V is TRBV9; 9 positions agree with TRBD2. This CDR3 comprises 17 residues. The J segment lost 0 bases and the V segment lost 0 bases, leaving 3 bases of the junction unmatched. Germline loops: CDR1 SGDLS, CDR2 YYNGEE. The CDR3 nucleotides are TGTGCCAGCAGCGTAGAAGCGGGGGGCTCGAACACCGGGGAGCTGTTTTTT. It is translated as CASSVEAGGSNTGELFF.

This clone was seen a handful of times. V and J are TRBV7-9 and TRBJ2-3, with D perhaps TRBD2 (6 bases). Between the trimmed V and J ends, which lost 6 bases and 0 bases, there was a span of 19 bases. This CDR3 has 17 residues. Germline V gene sequence: CDR1 SEHNR, CDR2 FQNEAQ (reference sequence). CDR3 bases: TGTGCCAGCAGGCCTCCGGTGCGGGGATCTAGCACAGATACGCAGTATTTT. Translation: CASRPPVRGSSTDTQYF.

V and J are TRBV7-2 and TRBJ1-5; tentative D call: TRBD1 (6 bases). Trimming took 4 bases from V and 1 from J, leaving 8 bases between them. The CDR3 is 14 amino acids. Germline V CDR1 and CDR2: SGHTA, FQGNSA. The DNA for the CDR3 is TGTGCCAGCAGCTCCAGGGGAAGCAATCAGCCCCAGCATTTT. Amino acid sequence: CASSSRGSNQPQHF.

This clone was detected only a few times. The rearrangement links TRBV2 to TRBJ1-5; D is uncertain. The CDR3 spans 14 residues. Looked up from germline, CDR1 is SNHLY and CDR2 is FYNNEI. V was trimmed by 7 bases and J by 3 bases, leaving 13 bases between them. CDR3 DNA: TGTGCCAGCACCCTCGAGACATACAATCAGCCCCAGCATTTT. It yields the protein CASTLETYNQPQHF.

This clone was observed a handful of times. V usage is TRBV14 and J usage is TRBJ2-7; 10 bases line up with TRBD2. CDR3 length equals 14 residues. V gave up 5 bases and J gave up 4 bases; unmatched junction bases: 5. CDR1 and CDR2 from the germline V gene are SGHDN and FVKESK. CDR3 in DNA: TGTGCCAGCAGCGCCTCGACTAGCGGGTACGAGCAGTACTTC. Translating gives CASSASTSGYEQYF.

This chain joins TRBV5-1 and TRBJ2-1, with TRBD2 identical over 10 bases. CDR3 length equals 16 residues. Germline loops: CDR1 SGHRS, CDR2 YFSETQ. Trimming took 0 bases from V and 6 from J; bases not matched to a gene: 6. The CDR3 nucleotides are TGCGCCAGCAGCTTGGAGGCTAGCGGGGGTGGCAATGAGCAGTTCTTC. It encodes CASSLEASGGGNEQFF.

The genes are TRBV29-1 and TRBJ2-5, with 10 positions matching TRBD2. CDR3 size: 13 residues. V lost 7 bases and J lost 5; bases outside the gene matches: 7. Germline V gene sequence: CDR1 SQVTM, CDR2 ANQGSEA. CDR3 sequence: CSASSGGGETQYF. The CDR3 coding sequence is TGCAGCGCGTCTAGCGGGGGAGGGGAGACCCAGTACTTC.

The CDR3 DNA follows: TGTGCCAGCAGTTTACCCCAAACACCGCAAGAGACCCAGTACTTC. Residues: CASSLPQTPQETQYF. The chain recombines TRBV28 with TRBJ2-5; D is unresolved. Per the germline V gene, CDR1 is MDHEN and CDR2 is SYDVKM. Trimming removed 2 bases at V and 2 bases at J, with 12 bases between. The CDR3 contains 15 residues.

V and J are TRBV2 and TRBJ1-2; TRBD1 aligns across 7 bases. The junction had 9 bases not matched to a gene; V was cut back by 6 bases and J by 5 bases. The germline CDR1 and CDR2 sequences are SNHLY and FYNNEI. The CDR3 is made up of 14 amino acids. The DNA of the CDR3 is TGTGCCAGCAGCGAACCGGGACAGATTTATGGCTACACCTTC. It encodes CASSEPGQIYGYTF.

CDR3: CASSLQGAAYEQYF. The DNA for the CDR3 is TGCGCCAGCAGCTTGCAAGGGGCAGCCTACGAGCAGTACTTC. The chain uses TRBV5-1 and TRBJ2-7, with D perhaps matching TRBD1 (5 bases). This CDR3 is built from 14 residues. The V end was cut by 1 base, the J end by 2 bases, with 10 bases between. The V gene's germline CDR1 is SGHRS and CDR2 YFSETQ.

This clone was counted a few times. The chain couples TRBV5-1 to TRBJ2-7; 12 positions agree with TRBD2. Germline CDR1 and CDR2: SGHRS and YFSETQ. V trimming: 5 bases; J trimming: 8 bases; junction bases outside the gene matches: 14. The CDR3 is 16 amino acids. The CDR3 here is CASRDIPSGGAQKQYF. CDR3 nucleotides: TGCGCCAGCAGGGATATTCCTAGCGGGGGGGCCCAGAAGCAGTACTTC.

The chain employs TRBV18 and TRBJ2-3, with D possibly TRBD2 on 5 matching bases. The CDR3 contains 16 residues. Per the germline V gene, CDR1 is KGHSH and CDR2 is LQKENI. Trimming left V 3 bases short and J 1 base short, with 14 bases between. CDR3 sequence (DNA): TGTGCCAGCTCACCCGACGAGGGTTGGGGCACAGATACGCAGTATTTT. Translated, it gives CASSPDEGWGTDTQYF. The full variable domain, rest sourced from reference TRBV18 and TRBJ2-3, is NAGVMQNPRHLVRRRGQEARLRCSPMKGHSHVYWYRQLPEEGLKFMVYLQKENIIDESGMPKERFSAEFPKEGPSILRIQQVVRGDSAAYFCASSPDEGWGTDTQYFGPGTRLTVL.

This clone was picked up a small number of times. This sample also contains other DNA sequences that code for the same CDR3. The chain uses TRBV30 and TRBJ2-1, with D possibly matching TRBD1 (5 bases). The V gene's germline CDR1 is GTSNPN and CDR2 SVGIG (reference sequence). The CDR3 length is 15 residues. Trimming cost V 0 bases and J 0 bases, with 9 bases left between them. CDR3 sequence reads: CAWSVGQGSYNEQFF. CDR3 bases: TGTGCCTGGAGTGTAGGGCAGGGCTCCTACAATGAGCAGTTCTTC.

This clone showed up just a few times. The V gene is TRBV27, the J gene TRBJ2-7, with TRBD1 as a possible D gene (6 bases). Germline V gives CDR1 MNHEY, CDR2 SMNVEV (reference sequence). The CDR3 runs 15 residues. Trimming removed 3 bases at V and 0 bases at J, with 12 bases between. In nucleotides, the CDR3 is TGTGCCAGCAGTTTCAGGGGCCAGAGCTCCTACGAGCAGTACTTC. Encoded protein: CASSFRGQSSYEQYF.

In this sample, this clone turned up a few times. The CDR3 protein is CASSLGLGQGYSPLHF. DNA for the CDR3: TGTGCCAGCAGCTTAGGTCTTGGTCAGGGGTACTCACCCCTCCACTTT. The chain employs TRBV11-2 and TRBJ1-6; a weak D match, TRBD1 (6 bases). V lost 1 base and J 10 bases, leaving 17 bases between the germline ends. The CDR3 extends over 16 amino acids. Germline assignment: CDR1 SGHAT and CDR2 FQNNGV.